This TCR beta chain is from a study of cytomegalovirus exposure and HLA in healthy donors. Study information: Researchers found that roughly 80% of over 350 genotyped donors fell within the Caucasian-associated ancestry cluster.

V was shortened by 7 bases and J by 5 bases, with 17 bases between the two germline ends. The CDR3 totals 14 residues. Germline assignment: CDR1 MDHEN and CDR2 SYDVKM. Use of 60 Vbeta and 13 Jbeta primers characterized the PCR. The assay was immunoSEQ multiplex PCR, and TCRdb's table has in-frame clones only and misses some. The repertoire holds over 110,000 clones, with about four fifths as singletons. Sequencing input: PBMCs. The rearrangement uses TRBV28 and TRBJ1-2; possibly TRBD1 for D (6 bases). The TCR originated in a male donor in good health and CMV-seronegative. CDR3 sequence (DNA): TGTGCCAGCAAAACCACGGGGGGCGCATATGGCTACACCTTC. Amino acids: CASKTTGGAYGYTF.